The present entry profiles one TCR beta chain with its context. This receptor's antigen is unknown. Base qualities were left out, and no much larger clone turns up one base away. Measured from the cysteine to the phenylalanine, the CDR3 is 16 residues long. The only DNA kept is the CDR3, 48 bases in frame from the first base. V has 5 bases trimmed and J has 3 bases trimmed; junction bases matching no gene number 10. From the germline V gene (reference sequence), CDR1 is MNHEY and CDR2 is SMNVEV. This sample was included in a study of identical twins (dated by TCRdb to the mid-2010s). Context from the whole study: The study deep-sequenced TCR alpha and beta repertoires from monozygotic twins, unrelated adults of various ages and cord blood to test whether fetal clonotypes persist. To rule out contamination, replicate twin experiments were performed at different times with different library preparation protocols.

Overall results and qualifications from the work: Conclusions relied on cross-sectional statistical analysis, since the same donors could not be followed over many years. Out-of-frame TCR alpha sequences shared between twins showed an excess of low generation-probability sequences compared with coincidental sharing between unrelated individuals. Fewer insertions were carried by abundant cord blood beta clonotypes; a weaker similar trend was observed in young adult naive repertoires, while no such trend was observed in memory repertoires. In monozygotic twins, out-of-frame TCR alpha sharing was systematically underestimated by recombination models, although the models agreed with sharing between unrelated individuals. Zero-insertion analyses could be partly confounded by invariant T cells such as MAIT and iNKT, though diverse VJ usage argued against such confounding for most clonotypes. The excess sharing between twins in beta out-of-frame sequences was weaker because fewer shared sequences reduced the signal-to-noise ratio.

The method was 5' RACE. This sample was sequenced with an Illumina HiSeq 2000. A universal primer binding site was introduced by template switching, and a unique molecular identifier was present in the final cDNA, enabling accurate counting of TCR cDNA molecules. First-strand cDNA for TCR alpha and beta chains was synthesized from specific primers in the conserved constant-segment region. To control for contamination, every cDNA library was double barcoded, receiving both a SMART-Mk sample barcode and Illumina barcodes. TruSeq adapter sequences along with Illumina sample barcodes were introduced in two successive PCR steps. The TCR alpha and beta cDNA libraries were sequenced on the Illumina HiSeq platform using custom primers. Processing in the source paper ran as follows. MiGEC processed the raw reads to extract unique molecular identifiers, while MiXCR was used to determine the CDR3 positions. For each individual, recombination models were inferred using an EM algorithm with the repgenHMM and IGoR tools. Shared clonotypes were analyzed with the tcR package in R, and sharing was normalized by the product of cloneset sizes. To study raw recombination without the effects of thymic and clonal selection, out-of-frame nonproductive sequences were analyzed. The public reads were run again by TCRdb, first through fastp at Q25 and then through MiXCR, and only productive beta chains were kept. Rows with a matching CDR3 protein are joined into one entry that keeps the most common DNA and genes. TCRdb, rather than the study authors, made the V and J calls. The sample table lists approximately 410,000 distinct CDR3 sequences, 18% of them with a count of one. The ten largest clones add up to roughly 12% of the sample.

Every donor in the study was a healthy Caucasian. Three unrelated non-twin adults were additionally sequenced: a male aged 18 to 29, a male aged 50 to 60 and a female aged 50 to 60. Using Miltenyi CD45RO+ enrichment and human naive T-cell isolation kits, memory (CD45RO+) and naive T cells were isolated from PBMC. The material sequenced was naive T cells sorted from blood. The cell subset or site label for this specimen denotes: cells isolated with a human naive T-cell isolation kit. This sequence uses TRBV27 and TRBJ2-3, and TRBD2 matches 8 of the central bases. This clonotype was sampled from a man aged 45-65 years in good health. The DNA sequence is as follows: TGTGCCAGCAGTGGCAGTAGAGCGGGAGTAACAGATACGCAGTATTTT. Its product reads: CASSGSRAGVTDTQYF.